This record covers a single TCR beta chain. This sample is part of a study of CD8 T cells in Susac syndrome. Trimming pared 3 bases from V and 0 bases from J, leaving 11 bases between. The germline gives CDR1 MDHEN, CDR2 SYDVKM. This CDR3 is built from 15 residues. With random hexamers, reverse transcription was performed on roughly 0.5 to 1 ug of RNA. Each CDR3 protein is one row after TCRdb ran MiXCR on the immunoSEQ multiplex PCR reads. The sample has approximately 160,000 distinct CDR3 sequences, over 85% seen once. The clonotype originates from a human donor with multiple sclerosis. The rearrangement links TRBV28 to TRBJ1-1; D gene uncertain. Sample: CD4+ T cells from PBMCs. The CDR3 region has the DNA TGTGCCAGCAGTTTCGGACCTTCGCTGAACACTGAAGCTTTCTTT. Encoded protein: CASSFGPSLNTEAFF. The entire variable domain, with the rest obtained from reference TRBV28 and TRBJ1-1, is as follows: DVKVTQSSRYLVKRTGEKVFLECVQDMDHENMFWYRQDPGLGLRLIYFSYDVKMKEKGDIPEGYSVSREKKERFSLILESASTNQTSMYLCASSFGPSLNTEAFFGQGTRLTVV.